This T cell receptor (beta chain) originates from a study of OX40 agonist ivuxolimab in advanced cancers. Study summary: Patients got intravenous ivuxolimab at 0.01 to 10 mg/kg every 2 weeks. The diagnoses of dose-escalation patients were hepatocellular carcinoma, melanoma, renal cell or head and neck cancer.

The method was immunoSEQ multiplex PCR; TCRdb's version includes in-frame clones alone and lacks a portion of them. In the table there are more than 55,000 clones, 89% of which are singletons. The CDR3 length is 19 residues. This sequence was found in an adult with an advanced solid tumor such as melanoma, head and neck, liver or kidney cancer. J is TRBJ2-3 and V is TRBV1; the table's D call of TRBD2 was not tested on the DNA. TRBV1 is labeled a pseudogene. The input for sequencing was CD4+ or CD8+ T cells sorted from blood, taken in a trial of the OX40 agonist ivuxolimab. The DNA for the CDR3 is TGCACCAGCAGCCAAGAGAGAGCGGGGGCCCCCCATAGCACAGATACGCAGTATTTT. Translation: CTSSQERAGAPHSTDTQYF.